This note documents a single TCR beta chain sequence. This record belongs to a study of memory CD4+ T cells and cytomegalovirus serostatus. Study background: Donors were healthy Belgian adults, 10 or so CMV seropositive and some 24 seronegative.

Single viable CD3+CD4+CD8-CD45RO+ cells were sorted as the memory CD4+ T cells. The protocol was immunoSEQ multiplex PCR, while the TCRdb copy is restricted to in-frame clones and leaves out a portion. The data contain about 25,000 clones, about 79% of them singletons. The CDR3 loop spans 16 amino acids. Germline-derived CDR1 and CDR2 are MNHNY and SVGAGI (reference sequence). The ends lost 5 bases at V and 4 bases at J; junction bases unmatched: 10. V gene TRBV6-6 combines with J gene TRBJ2-1, with 8 nucleotides matching TRBD1. The source material was memory CD4+ T cells from blood. The clonotype was recovered from an adult in good health and CMV-seronegative. Written as DNA, the CDR3 is TGTGCCAGCAGTAGACAGGGGTCATCTGGATACAATGAGCAGTTCTTC. This gives the protein CASSRQGSSGYNEQFF.